These 5 T cell receptor beta chains were sequenced from one sample in a study of T-cell reconstitution after alpha-beta-depleted transplantation in children (dated by TCRdb to about 2016). The library was generated by PCR. Sequenced using an Illumina HiSeq 2500. TCR library preparation used molecular barcoding, with unique molecular identifiers applied to normalize quantification of the TCRbeta repertoire. TCRdb reanalyzed the raw reads on its own, using fastp at Q25 for trimming and MiXCR for clone calling, and kept in-frame beta chains. Every distinct CDR3 protein forms one entry, paired with its most common genes and DNA. The sample includes hundreds of thousands of distinct CDR3 sequences, with under 8.5% observed a single time. The ten top clones hold roughly 35% of the sample. Reading the label with the study, this specimen's treatment or condition is: allogeneic hematopoietic cell transplantation with graft depleted of TCRalphabeta T cells and CD19 B cells.

The sample was PBMCs, mostly from graft donor cells, taken 360 days after TCRalphabeta/CD19-depleted stem cell transplant. These receptors came from a male patient between 2 and 10 years old who had a stem cell transplant for acute myeloid leukemia, so the T cells may come from the graft donor.

This clonotype showed up many times. This chain uses TRBV7-2 with TRBJ2-3; D gene unclear. The V end lost 1 base, the J end lost 6 bases, and 5 bases lay between the germline ends. This CDR3 comprises 12 residues. Per the germline V gene, CDR1 is SGHTA and CDR2 is FQGNSA. The CDR3 sequence is CASSLDWDTQYF. CDR3 nucleotides: TGTGCCAGCAGCTTAGATTGGGATACGCAGTATTTT.

This clonotype has a count of ten or more. The rearrangement links TRBV12-3 or TRBV12-4 to TRBJ2-1, with 7 bases identical to TRBD1. J lost 3 bases, V lost 5 bases, and 7 bases had no gene match. CDR3 size: 15 residues. CDR3 sequence reads: CASSPRQGYYNEQFF. The DNA for the CDR3 is TGTGCCAGCAGTCCACGACAGGGCTACTACAATGAGCAGTTCTTC.

This clonotype was observed many times. J is TRBJ2-2 and V is TRBV5-1; D may match TRBD1 or TRBD2 (5 bases each). V was trimmed by 0 bases and J by 5 bases, leaving 11 bases between them. CDR3 length: 15 residues. The V gene's germline CDR1 is SGHRS and CDR2 YFSETQ. The CDR3 region has the DNA TGCGCCAGCAGCTTGGCCGGGGCGGAAACCGGGGAGCTGTTTTTT. Amino acids: CASSLAGAETGELFF.

The chain recombines TRBV12-3 or TRBV12-4 with TRBJ1-5; 8 nucleotides match TRBD1. CDR3 size: 15 residues. Trimming cost V 3 bases and J 1 base; bases outside gene matches: 2. CDR3 coding DNA: TGTGCCAGCAGTTTTTCAGGGGGCAGCAATCAGCCCCAGCATTTT. It is translated as CASSFSGGSNQPQHF.

V and J are TRBV4-1 and TRBJ1-2, with 9 bases identical to TRBD1. From germline, CDR1 is MGHRA and CDR2 YSYEKL. The junction had 4 bases not matched to a gene; V was cut back by 4 bases and J by 4 bases. There are 14 residues in the CDR3. CDR3 DNA: TGCGCCAGCAGCCCGGGACAGGGACTCTATGGCTACACCTTC. It yields the protein CASSPGQGLYGYTF.